This T cell receptor (beta chain) was retrieved from a study of OX40 agonist ivuxolimab in advanced cancers. Study as a whole: Partial response was recorded in three patients: one hepatocellular carcinoma and two cutaneous melanoma cases.

General study results and limits: Patients who responded partially at 0.1-3.0 mg/kg showed clonal expansion ranking among the lowest.

Profiling relied on immunoSEQ multiplex PCR, and the TCRdb table lists in-frame clones only, not all of them. The sample shows about 84,000 clones, over 85% of them seen only once. As concerns this clone: Its target is unknown.

The starting material was CD4+ or CD8+ T cells sorted from blood, obtained in a trial of the OX40 agonist ivuxolimab. The receptor was derived from an adult with an advanced solid tumor such as melanoma, head and neck, liver or kidney cancer.

The CDR3 sequence is CASNRFSGSSYEQYF. CDR3 DNA sequence: TGTGCCAGCAACAGATTTAGCGGGTCCTCCTACGAGCAGTACTTC. The chain uses TRBV6-5 and TRBJ2-7, with 7 positions matching TRBD2. V lost 7 bases, J lost 0 bases, and 9 bases stayed unmatched. Germline V gives CDR1 MNHEY, CDR2 SVGAGI. This CDR3 is 15 amino acids long.